The clone carrying this TCR beta chain turned up a few times. The antigen remains undetermined. This sample was taken from a study of beta chain features in type 1 diabetes. Study-wide findings and caveats: Shorter templates may be favored by PCR, equally so in patients and controls. Among type 1 diabetes patients, VDJ junctions had fewer insertions and more deletions. For TCRB rearrangement, an influence of HLA type remained unresolved here.

The whole isolated RNA underwent reverse transcription, so sequencing captured expressed TCRB transcripts. Average reads for naive, central memory and regulatory T cell samples were around 4 million. Produced via immunoSEQ multiplex PCR; TCRdb's table is partial and in-frame only. The table lists 250,000 to 400,000 clones, less than 15% of them singletons, with under 8.5% in the top ten. The CDR3 length is 15 residues. Germline V gene sequence: CDR1 SNHLY, CDR2 FYNNEI. J lost 6 bases, V lost 2 bases, and 8 bases had no gene match. The sample was central memory CD4+ T cells from blood. The receptor's source is a man younger than 45 in good health. The V and J genes are TRBV2 and TRBJ2-5; 8 bases are a match to TRBD2. CDR3 sequence reads: CASSESRGGMKTQYF. The CDR3 DNA reads as TGTGCCAGCAGTGAATCCCGGGGGGGCATGAAGACCCAGTACTTC.